This is a list of T cell receptor beta chains from one sample in a study of spatial heterogeneity in lung cancer. In TCRdb, the 5' RACE reads were re-called with MiXCR into one record per CDR3 protein. The table shows about 22,000 distinct CDR3 sequences, with 2.5% to 3% occurring only once. Sequencing used lung tumor tissue, obtained at surgery. These receptors all come from a male donor with early-stage non-small cell lung cancer. Each CDR3 is given with its conserved first and last residue. A D gene is named only where the DNA matches it firmly. Size values are once, few and many counts, or a class for expanded clones, and some rows have none.

D	V	size	J	CDR3	DNA
-	TRBV27	many	TRBJ2-3	CASSLGQPGHTQYF	TGTGCCAGCAGTTTAGGGCAGCCCGGGCATACGCAGTATTTT
-	TRBV10-3	many	TRBJ1-6	CAIRRDEDSPLHF	TGTGCCATCAGACGGGACGAGGATTCACCCCTCCACTTT
TRBD1	TRBV6-2/TRBV6-3	many	TRBJ1-6	CASSYSTGLGSPLHF	TGTGCCAGCAGTTACTCGACAGGGCTTGGTTCACCCCTCCACTTT
TRBD2	TRBV12-3/TRBV12-4	-	TRBJ2-7	CASPVRGLAGGLKNEQYF	TGTGCCAGTCCAGTAAGAGGACTAGCGGGGGGCCTGAAAAACGAGCAGTACTTC
TRBD1	TRBV6-5	many	TRBJ1-1	CASSYSTGGGTEAFF	TGTGCCAGCAGTTACTCGACAGGGGGAGGAACTGAAGCTTTCTTT
TRBD1	TRBV5-1	many	TRBJ1-1	CASRETGAGDTEAFF	TGCGCCAGCAGGGAAACAGGGGCGGGGGACACTGAAGCTTTCTTT
-	TRBV6-6	many	TRBJ1-5	CASSYSIGQLVSQPQHF	TGTGCCAGCAGTTACTCGATCGGACAGCTCGTCTCGCAGCCCCAGCATTTT
-	TRBV5-1	many	TRBJ1-4	CASSPRDRNEKLFF	TGCGCCAGCAGCCCCCGAGACCGGAATGAAAAACTGTTTTTT
TRBD2	TRBV20-1	medium-sized	TRBJ2-1	CSARGSGTYNEQFF	TGCAGTGCTAGAGGTAGCGGGACTTACAATGAGCAGTTCTTC
-	TRBV24-1	medium-sized	TRBJ2-1	CATGRGGNEQFF	TGTGCCACGGGCAGGGGGGGTAATGAGCAGTTCTTC
TRBD1	TRBV5-5	many	TRBJ2-5	CASSPHHSRGRETQYF	TGTGCCAGCAGCCCACACCATTCTAGGGGGCGGGAGACCCAGTACTTC
TRBD2	TRBV5-1	many	TRBJ2-1	CASSFVAGAYNEQFF	TGCGCCAGCAGCTTCGTAGCGGGAGCCTACAATGAGCAGTTCTTC
-	TRBV7-9	many	TRBJ1-1	CASSVLTGISIRGEENTEAFF	TGTGCCAGCAGCGTACTAACAGGAATTTCTATACGGGGAGAAGAGAACACTGAAGCTTTCTTT
TRBD2	TRBV7-2	many	TRBJ2-5	CASSLISGSQETQYF	TGTGCCAGCAGCTTGATTAGCGGGAGTCAAGAGACCCAGTACTTC
-	TRBV20-1	many	TRBJ1-3	CSARLSGKGNTIYF	TGCAGTGCTAGGTTGTCAGGGAAGGGAAACACCATATATTTT
TRBD1	TRBV19	few	TRBJ2-1	CASKRDRGRDEQFF	TGTGCCAGTAAACGCGACAGGGGGCGGGATGAGCAGTTCTTC
-	TRBV12-3/TRBV12-4	many	TRBJ2-7	CASSQAEMSSYEQYF	TGTGCCAGCAGTCAAGCGGAAATGAGCTCCTACGAGCAGTACTTC
-	TRBV18	many	TRBJ2-1	CASSPPFSLAGEQFF	TGTGCCAGCTCACCCCCGTTTTCCCTCGCCGGTGAGCAGTTCTTC
TRBD1	TRBV4-1	many	TRBJ1-5	CASSQDGTGVNQPQHF	TGCGCCAGCAGCCAAGATGGGACAGGGGTCAATCAGCCCCAGCATTTT
TRBD2	TRBV14	-	TRBJ2-7	CASSGRAGYEQYF	TGTGCCAGCAGCGGGAGGGCCGGGTACGAGCAGTACTTC
TRBD2	TRBV9	few	TRBJ2-1	CASSVLADPYNEQFF	TGTGCCAGCAGCGTTCTAGCGGATCCCTACAATGAGCAGTTCTTC
-	TRBV7-8	many	TRBJ2-2	CASSQGGLAGELFF	TGTGCCAGCAGCCAAGGAGGCCTAGCCGGGGAGCTGTTTTTT
TRBD1	TRBV7-8	many	TRBJ2-2	CASSLQGQLNTGELFF	TGTGCCAGCAGCCTCCAGGGACAGCTGAACACCGGGGAGCTGTTTTTT
-	TRBV12-3/TRBV12-4	many	TRBJ2-7	CASTTGRGVEQYF	TGTGCCAGCACCACCGGACGGGGAGTAGAGCAGTACTTC
-	TRBV6-1	many	TRBJ1-4	CASRTGFNEKLFF	TGTGCCAGCAGGACGGGATTTAATGAAAAACTGTTTTTT
TRBD1	TRBV18	many	TRBJ2-7	CASSRSGTGDEQYF	TGTGCCAGCTCTCGTTCCGGGACAGGGGACGAGCAGTACTTC
TRBD2	TRBV7-6	many	TRBJ2-5	CASSLVGTSGQETQYF	TGTGCCAGCAGCTTAGTAGGGACTAGCGGCCAAGAGACCCAGTACTTC
TRBD1	TRBV3-1	many	TRBJ1-2	CASRRTGDMLLNYGYTF	TGTGCCAGCAGACGGACAGGGGACATGCTTCTGAACTATGGCTACACCTTC
TRBD1	TRBV6-1	many	TRBJ2-5	CASSDGQGETQYF	TGTGCCAGCAGTGATGGACAGGGAGAGACCCAGTACTTC
-	TRBV10-3	many	TRBJ1-2	CAISESWSGDEYGYTF	TGTGCCATCAGTGAGTCGTGGTCAGGGGATGAATATGGCTACACCTTC
-	TRBV28	medium-sized	TRBJ2-1	CASSWESSSYNEQFF	TGTGCCAGCAGTTGGGAATCGAGCTCCTACAATGAGCAGTTCTTC
-	TRBV11-3	-	TRBJ2-5	CASSKPGQRQETQYF	TGTGCCAGCAGCAAACCGGGTCAACGACAAGAGACCCAGTACTTC
-	TRBV19	many	TRBJ2-5	CASRPRDGTQETQYF	TGTGCCAGTAGGCCCAGGGACGGAACTCAAGAGACCCAGTACTTC